The 20 T cell receptor beta chains presented below share a single source sample, sequenced in a study of blood T cell repertoires in COVID-19. Here immunoSEQ multiplex PCR was the method, and the copy in TCRdb shows in-frame clones only, minus some. This table has about 220,000 clones, 80% to 90% appearing once. Sequenced: PBMCs or T cells enriched from blood (not recorded which). The receptors derive from a woman aged 40 to 50 with acute COVID-19.

The chain uses TRBV2 and TRBJ1-2; TRBD1 is a possible D gene (5 bases). The V gene's germline CDR1 is SNHLY and CDR2 FYNNEI. Trimming shortened V by 7 bases and J by 5 bases, and 14 bases separated the two germline ends. The CDR3 has 13 residues. The CDR3 is CASTLTVIYGYTF. CDR3 DNA sequence: TGTGCCAGCACCCTGACAGTGATATATGGCTACACCTTC.

The chain uses TRBV4-2 and TRBJ2-2; the D gene is possibly TRBD2 (6 bases). V was pared by 1 base and J by 3 bases, with 9 bases between. This CDR3 has 15 amino acids. Germline CDR1 is LGHNA and CDR2 is YNFKEQ. The DNA for the CDR3 is TGTGCCAGCAGCCAAGTTGGAGGGGACACCGGGGAGCTGTTTTTT. Its translation: CASSQVGGDTGELFF.

This sequence joins TRBV5-1 and TRBJ2-5, with TRBD2 as a possible D gene (5 bases). The V end was cut by 1 base, the J end by 4 bases, with 8 bases between. This CDR3 is 13 amino acids long. The germline V gene encodes CDR1 SGHRS and CDR2 YFSETQ. The CDR3 DNA reads as TGCGCCAGCAGCTTGCGGGAAGCAGAGACCCAGTACTTC. This translates into CASSLREAETQYF.

The chain couples TRBV3-1 (or the pseudogene TRBV3-2) to TRBJ1-2; D unresolved. V lost 1 base, J lost 5 bases, and 11 bases lay in between. Germline CDR1 LGHDT, CDR2 YNNKEL (reference sequence). The CDR3 loop spans 14 amino acids. This CDR3 reads CASSQGAGSYGYTF. The CDR3 nucleotides are TGTGCCAGCAGCCAAGGGGCAGGCTCTTATGGCTACACCTTC.

The CDR3 DNA reads TGTGCCAGCAGCGGCCAGGGCCCCGGGTATGGCTACACCTTC. Translated: CASSGQGPGYGYTF. The chain carries TRBV9 and TRBJ1-2; TRBD1 might be the D (5 bases). This CDR3 has 14 residues. Germline CDR1 and CDR2: SGDLS and YYNGEE. V was cut by 3 bases and J by 5 bases, with 14 bases left in between.

The chain has TRBV12-3 or TRBV12-4 and TRBJ2-7; TRBD2 is a possible D gene (6 bases). The CDR3 consists of 13 residues. Between the trimmed V and J ends, which lost 2 bases and 6 bases, there was a span of 11 bases. CDR3 coding DNA: TGTGCCAGCAGTTTACCGGGGAGGAGCGAGCAGTACTTC. Translation: CASSLPGRSEQYF.

The CDR3 DNA is TGTGCCAGCAGCTTAGCGGCATCGTTCAGGAACAGTGAAAAACTGTTTTTT. This translates into CASSLAASFRNSEKLFF. The chain recombines TRBV7-8 with TRBJ1-4; D is unresolved. Looked up from germline, CDR1 is SGHVS and CDR2 is FQNEAQ. This CDR3 is 17 amino acids long. Trimming removed 0 bases at V and 7 bases at J, with 18 bases between.

This sequence joins TRBV9 and TRBJ2-1, with 12 bases identical to TRBD2. The CDR3 covers 19 residues. V gave up 0 bases and J gave up 1 base; unmatched junction bases: 8. Germline V gene data show CDR1 as SGDLS and CDR2 as YYNGEE. The CDR3 coding sequence is TGTGCCAGCAGCGTAGGTCTAGCGGGGGGGCAGGAATCCTACAATGAGCAGTTCTTC. It translates to CASSVGLAGGQESYNEQFF.

The gene calls are TRBV5-1 and TRBJ1-2, with D possibly being TRBD1 (5 bases). Germline CDR1 and CDR2: SGHRS and YFSETQ. CDR3 length equals 16 residues. With 4 bases removed from V and 3 bases from J, the gap between germline ends came to 19 bases. CDR3 sequence (DNA): TGCGCCAGCAGCCCGATTCCAGGGAACTTGGACTATGGCTACACCTTC. This sequence encodes CASSPIPGNLDYGYTF.

V gene TRBV10-1 combines with J gene TRBJ1-5; 11 bases line up with TRBD1. CDR1 and CDR2 (germline): WNHNN, SYGVQD (reference sequence). The CDR3 sequence is 20 residues long. V shed 3 bases, J shed 8 bases, and the junction held 21 bases outside the gene matches. The CDR3 DNA reads TGCGCCAGCAGTGAAAGTTTTGAGGTTCCAGGGACAGGGGGTGAGGAGCCCCAGCATTTT. As protein: CASSESFEVPGTGGEEPQHF.

The V gene is TRBV27, the J gene TRBJ1-2; D perhaps matches TRBD1 (5 bases). The CDR3 consists of 16 residues. Trimming left V 4 bases short and J 5 bases short, with 20 bases between. Germline V lookup: CDR1 MNHEY, CDR2 SMNVEV (reference sequence). The CDR3 region has the DNA TGTGCCAGCAGTTCCCCCGGCAGGGTGGCCCGATATGGCTACACCTTC. It is translated as CASSSPGRVARYGYTF.

V usage is TRBV7-2 and J usage is TRBJ1-1, with D tentatively TRBD1 (5 bases). Trimming removed 4 bases at V and 7 bases at J, with 7 bases between. Germline CDR1 is SGHTA and CDR2 is FQGNSA. The CDR3 is 11 residues long. The CDR3 DNA sequence: TGTGCCAGCAGCTACGACAGTGAAGCTTTCTTT. Translating gives CASSYDSEAFF.

This clone appeared a single time. The V gene is TRBV5-1, the J gene TRBJ2-7; no firm D call. V was cut by 0 bases and J by 2 bases, with 6 bases left in between. CDR1 is SGHRS, CDR2 YFSETQ, per germline. There are 13 residues in the CDR3. Written as DNA, the CDR3 is TGCGCCAGCAGCTTGGACCCAGCCTACGAGCAGTACTTC. Translation: CASSLDPAYEQYF.

The V and J genes are TRBV4-1 and TRBJ1-1; tentatively, D is TRBD1 (5 bases). V was trimmed by 2 bases and J by 1 base, leaving 11 bases between them. From germline, CDR1 is MGHRA and CDR2 YSYEKL. This CDR3 spans 15 amino acids. The CDR3: CASSQLGQRNTEAFF. CDR3 nucleotides: TGCGCCAGCAGCCAACTTGGACAACGGAACACTGAAGCTTTCTTT.

J is TRBJ1-1 and V is TRBV7-8; D is perhaps TRBD1 (5 bases). From germline, CDR1 is SGHVS and CDR2 FQNEAQ. V lost 7 bases, J lost 5 bases, and 26 bases lay in between. The CDR3 runs to 17 residues. This CDR3 reads CASTHKGQGRFSTEAFF. The CDR3 bases are TGTGCCAGCACCCATAAGGGGCAGGGAAGGTTCTCTACTGAAGCTTTCTTT.

This clone was seen just once. This sequence joins TRBV7-6 and TRBJ1-1; D remains unclear. V was cut by 5 bases and J by 8 bases, with 15 bases left in between. Germline V gene lookup returns CDR1 SGHVS and CDR2 FNYEAQ. The CDR3 covers 13 residues. The CDR3 DNA follows: TGTGCCAGCAGCCTAAGCGGACCGGGCGAAGCTTTCTTT. This sequence encodes CASSLSGPGEAFF.

The J gene is TRBJ1-1, the V gene TRBV7-2, with 9 bases that match TRBD1. This CDR3 has 15 amino acids. J gave up 4 bases and V 5 bases, and 8 bases lay outside the gene matches. Germline V gene sequence: CDR1 SGHTA, CDR2 FQGNSA. CDR3 protein: CASSLTGGDATEAFF. The CDR3 DNA follows: TGTGCCAGCAGCCTTACAGGGGGCGATGCCACTGAAGCTTTCTTT. The full variable domain, its missing parts supplied by reference TRBV7-2 and TRBJ1-1, is GAGVSQSPSNKVTEKGKDVELRCDPISGHTALYWYRQSLGQGLEFLIYFQGNSAPDKSGLPSDRFSAERTGGSVSTLTIQRTQQEDSAVYLCASSLTGGDATEAFFGQGTRLTVV.

The chain uses TRBV20-1 and TRBJ2-3; possibly TRBD2 for D (5 bases). V was clipped by 3 bases and J by 0 bases, with 25 bases between them. The CDR3 covers 19 residues. Germline-derived CDR1 and CDR2 are DFQATT and SNEGSKA (reference sequence). The CDR3 DNA is TGCAGTGCTAGTCATCCTAGCCGAAAAACGGTCTATAGCACAGATACGCAGTATTTT. This encodes CSASHPSRKTVYSTDTQYF.

This sequence joins TRBV2 and TRBJ2-2, with a weak D call TRBD2 (5 bases). Deletions cut 7 bases from V and 1 base from J, with 10 bases between. Per the germline V gene, CDR1 is SNHLY and CDR2 is FYNNEI. The CDR3 covers 14 residues. CDR3 protein: CASTSTKNTGELFF. In DNA, the CDR3 is TGTGCCAGCACTTCGACTAAGAACACCGGGGAGCTGTTTTTT.

The chain employs TRBV11-2 and TRBJ1-1; D remains unclear. The CDR3 sequence is 13 residues long. V lost 2 bases and J lost 0, with 4 bases in between. Germline V CDR1 and CDR2: SGHAT, FQNNGV. CDR3 in amino acids: CASSLKLNTEAFF. The CDR3 DNA follows: TGTGCCAGCAGCTTAAAGCTGAACACTGAAGCTTTCTTT.